This T cell receptor (beta chain) was identified in a study of cytomegalovirus exposure and HLA in healthy donors. Whole-study results and caveats: V- and J-gene trimming of TCR beta was linked (in a later analysis) to a missense DCLRE1C variant.

A multiplex PCR was run with 60 Vbeta primers and 13 Jbeta primers. Original processing notes: In a later analysis, 79 million or so unique TCR beta chains included roughly 11 million shared by two or more donors. The assay was immunoSEQ multiplex PCR, and TCRdb's table has in-frame clones only and misses some. That table is the source of V, J and clone size, and D and trimming were worked out from the DNA. The sample includes about 150,000 clones, approximately 85% of them seen just once. The CDR3 loop spans 13 amino acids. Germline-derived CDR1 and CDR2 are MNHEY and SVGAGI. V was clipped by 5 bases and J by 5 bases, with 12 bases between them. On this clone: Antigen unknown.

This chain uses TRBV6-5 with TRBJ1-2; tentatively, D is TRBD1 (5 bases). This clonotype was sampled from a woman younger than 35 in good health and CMV-seronegative. The material sequenced was PBMCs. CDR3 in amino acids: CASSSAGLYGYTF. CDR3 DNA sequence: TGTGCCAGCAGTAGCGCGGGGCTTTATGGCTACACCTTC.